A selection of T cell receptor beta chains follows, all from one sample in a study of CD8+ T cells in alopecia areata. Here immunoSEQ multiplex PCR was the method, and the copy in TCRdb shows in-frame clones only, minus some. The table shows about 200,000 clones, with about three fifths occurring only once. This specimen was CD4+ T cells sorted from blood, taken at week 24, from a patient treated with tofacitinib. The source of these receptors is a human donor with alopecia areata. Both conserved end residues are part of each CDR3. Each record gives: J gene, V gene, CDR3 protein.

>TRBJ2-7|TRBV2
CASKQAYEQYF
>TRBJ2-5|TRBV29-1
CSVERDGLAGSGETQYF
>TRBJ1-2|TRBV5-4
CASSPNDRGSGYTF
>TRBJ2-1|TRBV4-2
CASSQGEGSYNEQFF
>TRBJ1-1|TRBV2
CASRRDRETEAFF
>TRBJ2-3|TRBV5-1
CASSFENRGGDTQYF
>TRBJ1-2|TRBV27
CASRTTGRTHYGYTF
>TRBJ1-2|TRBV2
CASSALRTGTVYGYTF
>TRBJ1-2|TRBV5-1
CASSSERQGRGGYTF
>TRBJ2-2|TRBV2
CASSSGSSTGELFF
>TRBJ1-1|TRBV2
CAKTGTGWGNTEAFF
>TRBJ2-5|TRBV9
CASSVLAGYETQYF
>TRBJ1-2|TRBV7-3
CASGQGGEYGYTF
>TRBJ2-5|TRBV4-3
CASSRRTSGDETQYF
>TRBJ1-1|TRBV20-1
CSALLNTEAFF
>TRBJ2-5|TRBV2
CASGRETQYF
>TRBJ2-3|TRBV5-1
CASSSTGGSGTDTQYF
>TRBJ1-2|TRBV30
CAWSYRVGYTF
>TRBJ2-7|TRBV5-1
CASSSFTGEPSYEQYF
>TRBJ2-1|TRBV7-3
CASSLNLYNEQFF
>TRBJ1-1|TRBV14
CASSRQGGQGWNTEAFF
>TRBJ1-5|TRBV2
CASSLINQPQHF
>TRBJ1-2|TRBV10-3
CAISNGRADGYTF
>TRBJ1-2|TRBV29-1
CSVRTAFGDGYTF
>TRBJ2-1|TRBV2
CASSVSRPAATNEQFF
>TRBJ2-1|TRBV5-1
CASSLEGVIWAEQFF
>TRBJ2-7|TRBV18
CASSPGETSGRDAYEQYF
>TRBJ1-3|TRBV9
CASSVGVQASGNTIYF
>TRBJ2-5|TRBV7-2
CASSSKRQETQYF
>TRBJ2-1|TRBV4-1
CASSQEWGGGLAGSPKNEQFF
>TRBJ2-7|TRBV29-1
CSVAQGASEQYF
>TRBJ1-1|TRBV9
CASSVVRETEAFF